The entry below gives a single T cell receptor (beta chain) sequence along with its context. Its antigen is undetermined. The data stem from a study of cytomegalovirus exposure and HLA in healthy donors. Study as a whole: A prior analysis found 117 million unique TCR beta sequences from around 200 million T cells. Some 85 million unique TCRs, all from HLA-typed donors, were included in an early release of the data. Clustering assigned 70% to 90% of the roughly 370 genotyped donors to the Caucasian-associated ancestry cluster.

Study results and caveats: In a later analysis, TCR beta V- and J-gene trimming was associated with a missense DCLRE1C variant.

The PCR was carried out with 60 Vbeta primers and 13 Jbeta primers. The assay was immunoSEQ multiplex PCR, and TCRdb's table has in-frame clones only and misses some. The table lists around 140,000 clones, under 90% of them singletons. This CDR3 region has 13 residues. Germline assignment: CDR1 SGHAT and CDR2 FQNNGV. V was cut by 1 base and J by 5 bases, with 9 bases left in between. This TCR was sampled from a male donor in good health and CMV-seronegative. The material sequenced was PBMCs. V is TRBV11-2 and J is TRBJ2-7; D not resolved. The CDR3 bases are TGTGCCAGCAGCTTAGGTCCCCACAACGAGCAGTACTTC. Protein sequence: CASSLGPHNEQYF.